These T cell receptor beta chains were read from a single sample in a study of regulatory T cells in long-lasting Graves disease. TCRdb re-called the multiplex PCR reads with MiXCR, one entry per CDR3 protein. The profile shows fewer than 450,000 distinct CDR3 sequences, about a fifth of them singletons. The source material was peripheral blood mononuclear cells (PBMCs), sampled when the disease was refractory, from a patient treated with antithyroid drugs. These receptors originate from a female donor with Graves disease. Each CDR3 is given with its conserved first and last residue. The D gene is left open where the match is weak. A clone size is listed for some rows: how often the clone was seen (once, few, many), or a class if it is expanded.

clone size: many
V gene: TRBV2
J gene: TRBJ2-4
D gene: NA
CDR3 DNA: TGTGCCAGCAGTGAAGCGCGGGGAGCGGGAAACATTCAGTACTTC
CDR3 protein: CASSEARGAGNIQYF

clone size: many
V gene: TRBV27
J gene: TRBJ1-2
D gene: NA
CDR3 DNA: TGTGCCAGCAGTTCTCACAGGGATATTGGGGGACGATATGGCTACACCTTC
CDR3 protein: CASSSHRDIGGRYGYTF

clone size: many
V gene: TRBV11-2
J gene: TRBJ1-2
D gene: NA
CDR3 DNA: TGTGCCAGCAGCTTAGGGTGGGCAGCAGAGGGCTACACCTTC
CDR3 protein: CASSLGWAAEGYTF

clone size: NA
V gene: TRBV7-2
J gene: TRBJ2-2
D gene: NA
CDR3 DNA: TGTGCCAGCAGCTTAGACACTATCCTAGGCACCGGGAAGCTGTTTTTT
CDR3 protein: CASSLDTILGTGKLFF

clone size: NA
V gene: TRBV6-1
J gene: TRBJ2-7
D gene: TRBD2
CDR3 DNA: TGTGCCAGCAGTACAGGGACTAGCGGGAGGCGTCGCAACGAGCAGTACTTC
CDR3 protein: CASSTGTSGRRRNEQYF

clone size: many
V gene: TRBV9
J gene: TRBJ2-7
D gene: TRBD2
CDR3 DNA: TGTGCCAGCAGCGAAGACGGGACTAGCGGACATTACGAGCAGTACTTC
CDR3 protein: CASSEDGTSGHYEQYF

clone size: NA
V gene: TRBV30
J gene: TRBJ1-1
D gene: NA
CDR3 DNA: TGTGCCTGGAGTGGACGGGGATTCACTGAAGCTTTCTTT
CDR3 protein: CAWSGRGFTEAFF

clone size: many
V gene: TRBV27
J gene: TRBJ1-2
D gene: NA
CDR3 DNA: TGTGCCAGCAGTTTATATGGGGCTTATGGCTACACCTTC
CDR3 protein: CASSLYGAYGYTF

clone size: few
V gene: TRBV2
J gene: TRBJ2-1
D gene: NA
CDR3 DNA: TGTGCCAGCAGACCGGGACTGGATTACAATGAGCAGTTCTTC
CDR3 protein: CASRPGLDYNEQFF

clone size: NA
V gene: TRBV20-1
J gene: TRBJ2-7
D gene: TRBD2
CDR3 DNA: TGCAGTAGTAGGTCGGGACTAGCGGAGGAGTCGTACGAGCAGTACTTC
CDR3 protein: CSSRSGLAEESYEQYF

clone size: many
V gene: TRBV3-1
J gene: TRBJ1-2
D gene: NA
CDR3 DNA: TGTGCCAGCAGCCCACTGGAAGGATTAGCTAACTATGGCTACACCTTC
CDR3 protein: CASSPLEGLANYGYTF

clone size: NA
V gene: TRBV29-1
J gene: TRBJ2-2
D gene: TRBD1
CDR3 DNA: TGCAGCGTCCAGGCCGGGACAGGGGCTGGCGGGGAGCTGTTTTTT
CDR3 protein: CSVQAGTGAGGELFF

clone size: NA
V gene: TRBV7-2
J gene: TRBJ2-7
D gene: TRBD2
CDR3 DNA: TGTGCCAGCAGCCCCCCGGCTAGCGGGATTATAGTCCACGAGCAGTACTTC
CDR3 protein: CASSPPASGIIVHEQYF

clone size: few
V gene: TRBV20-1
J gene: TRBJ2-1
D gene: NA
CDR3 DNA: TGCAGTGCTACCACCCCGGGGACGGGCAATGAGCAGTTCTTC
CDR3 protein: CSATTPGTGNEQFF

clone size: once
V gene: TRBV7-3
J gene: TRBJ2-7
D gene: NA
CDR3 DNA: TGTGCCAGCAGCTTAATGGGCGCGAGTCACGAGCAGTACTTC
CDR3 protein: CASSLMGASHEQYF

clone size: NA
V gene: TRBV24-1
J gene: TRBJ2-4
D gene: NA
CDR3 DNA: TGTGCCACCAGTGATTCGCGAACAGGGCTGGCCAAAAACATTCAGTACTTC
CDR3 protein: CATSDSRTGLAKNIQYF

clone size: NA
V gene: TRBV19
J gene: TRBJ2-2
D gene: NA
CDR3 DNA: TGTGCCAGTAGTATGGGTAGGAGCCGGGACGCCCTCAGCGGCACCGGGGAGCTGTTTTTT
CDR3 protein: CASSMGRSRDALSGTGELFF

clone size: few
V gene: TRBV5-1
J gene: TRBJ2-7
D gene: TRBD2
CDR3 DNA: TGCGCCAGCAGCACGGGGAGCGGGAGCGGTTCCTACGAGCAGTACTTC
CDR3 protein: CASSTGSGSGSYEQYF

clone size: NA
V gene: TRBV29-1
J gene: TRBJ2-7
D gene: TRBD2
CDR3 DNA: TGCAGCGTGATTGGGACTAGCGGAGCCTACGAGCAGTACTTC
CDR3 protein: CSVIGTSGAYEQYF

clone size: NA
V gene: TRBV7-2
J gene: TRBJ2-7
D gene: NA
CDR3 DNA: TGTGCCAGCAGCCCCGGTGGTAGCGCCTACGAGCAGTACTTC
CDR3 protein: CASSPGGSAYEQYF

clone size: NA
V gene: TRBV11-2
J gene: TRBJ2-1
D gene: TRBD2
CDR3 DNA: TGTGCCAGCAGCTTAATGCTAGCGGGAGGGGATGAGCAGTTCTTC
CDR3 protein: CASSLMLAGGDEQFF

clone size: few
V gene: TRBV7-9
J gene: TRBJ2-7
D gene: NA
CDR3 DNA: TGTGCCAGCAGCTCCATTGACCCTCTACAACACTCCTACGAGCAGTACTTC
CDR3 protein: CASSSIDPLQHSYEQYF

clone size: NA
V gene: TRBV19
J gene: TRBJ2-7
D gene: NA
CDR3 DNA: TGTGCCAGTAGTATAGACCATATGATTCCCTGGGACGAGCAGTACTTC
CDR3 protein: CASSIDHMIPWDEQYF

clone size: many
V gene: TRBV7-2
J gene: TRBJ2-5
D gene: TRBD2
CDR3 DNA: TGTGCCAGCAGCGAACGTGTTGGGACTAGCGGGAGGGGCTCGGAGGAGACCCAGTACTTC
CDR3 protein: CASSERVGTSGRGSEETQYF

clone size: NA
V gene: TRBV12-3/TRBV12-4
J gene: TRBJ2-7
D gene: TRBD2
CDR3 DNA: TGTGCCAGCAGTTTCCGCCGACTCAGACTAGCGGAGATCTCCTACGAGCAGTACTTC
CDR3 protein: CASSFRRLRLAEISYEQYF

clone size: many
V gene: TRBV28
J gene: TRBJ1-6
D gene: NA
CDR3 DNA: TGTGCCAGCAGCCGCCCTACGGCACGGATATCACCCCTCCACTTT
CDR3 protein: CASSRPTARISPLHF

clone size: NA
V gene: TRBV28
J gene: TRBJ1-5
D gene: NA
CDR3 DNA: TGTGCCAGCAGCCTCAGACAGAGGTGGAGCAATCAGCCCCAGCATTTT
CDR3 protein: CASSLRQRWSNQPQHF

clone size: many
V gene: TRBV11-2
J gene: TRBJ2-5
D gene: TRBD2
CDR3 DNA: TGTGCCAGCAGCTTCCCTAGGGCTAGCGGGAGCAGCCCCCAAGAGACCCAGTACTTC
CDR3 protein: CASSFPRASGSSPQETQYF

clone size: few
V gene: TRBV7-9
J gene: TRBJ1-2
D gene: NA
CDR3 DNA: TGTGCCAGCGGAACGGCGGGCCTTGGCTACACCTTC
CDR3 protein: CASGTAGLGYTF

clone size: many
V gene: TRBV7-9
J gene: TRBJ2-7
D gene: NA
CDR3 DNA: TGTGCCAGCAGCTTAGCACAATCCTACGAGCAGTACTTC
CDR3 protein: CASSLAQSYEQYF

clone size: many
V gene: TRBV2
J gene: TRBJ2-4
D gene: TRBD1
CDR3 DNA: TGTGCCAGCAGTGACCAGTTACAGGGGATAAACATTCAGTACTTC
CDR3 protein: CASSDQLQGINIQYF

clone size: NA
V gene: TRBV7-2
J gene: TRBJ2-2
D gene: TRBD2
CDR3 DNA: TGTGCCAGCAGCTTAGAAGGTAGCGGGAGTGTCGGCGGGGAGCTGTTTTTT
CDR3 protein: CASSLEGSGSVGGELFF

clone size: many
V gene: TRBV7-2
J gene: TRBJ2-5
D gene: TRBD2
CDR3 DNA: TGTGCCAGCAGCTTATCTGGGGGGGTTGGGGCCCAGTACTTC
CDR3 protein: CASSLSGGVGAQYF

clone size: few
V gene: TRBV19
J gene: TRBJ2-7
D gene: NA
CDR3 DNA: TGTGCCGGTAGCCGTCGGGGATACGAGCAGTACTTC
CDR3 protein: CAGSRRGYEQYF

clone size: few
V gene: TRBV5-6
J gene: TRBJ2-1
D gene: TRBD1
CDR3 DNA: TGTGCCAGCGGGGAAATTACAGGGGGTAATGAGCAGTTCTTC
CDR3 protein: CASGEITGGNEQFF

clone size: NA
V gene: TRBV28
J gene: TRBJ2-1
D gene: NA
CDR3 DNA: TGTGCCAGCAACGTACAGCGCTCCTACAATGAGCAGTTCTTC
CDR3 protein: CASNVQRSYNEQFF

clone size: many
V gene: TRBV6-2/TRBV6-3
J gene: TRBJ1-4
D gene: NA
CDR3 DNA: TGTGCCAGCAGTTACTCCACAGGGAGGGAAAAACTGTTTTTT
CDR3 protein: CASSYSTGREKLFF

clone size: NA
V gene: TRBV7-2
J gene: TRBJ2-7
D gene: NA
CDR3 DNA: TGTGCCAGCAGCCTCCAACCTCTAGCCCAGCAGTACTTC
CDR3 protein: CASSLQPLAQQYF

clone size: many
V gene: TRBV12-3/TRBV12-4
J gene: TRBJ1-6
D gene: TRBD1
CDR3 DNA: TGTGCCAGCAGTTTAGCGCAAACAGGGGATTCACCCCTCCACTTT
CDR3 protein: CASSLAQTGDSPLHF